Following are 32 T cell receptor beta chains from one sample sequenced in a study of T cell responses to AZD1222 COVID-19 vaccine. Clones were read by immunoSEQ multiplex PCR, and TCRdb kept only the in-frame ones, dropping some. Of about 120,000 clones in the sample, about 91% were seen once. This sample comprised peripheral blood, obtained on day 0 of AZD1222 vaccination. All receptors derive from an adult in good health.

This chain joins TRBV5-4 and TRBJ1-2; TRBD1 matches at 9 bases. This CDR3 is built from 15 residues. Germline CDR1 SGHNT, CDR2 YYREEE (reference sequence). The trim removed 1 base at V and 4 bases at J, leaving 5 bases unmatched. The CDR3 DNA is TGTGCCAGCAGCTTGTCGGGGACAGGGCTCTATGGCTACACCTTC. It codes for CASSLSGTGLYGYTF.

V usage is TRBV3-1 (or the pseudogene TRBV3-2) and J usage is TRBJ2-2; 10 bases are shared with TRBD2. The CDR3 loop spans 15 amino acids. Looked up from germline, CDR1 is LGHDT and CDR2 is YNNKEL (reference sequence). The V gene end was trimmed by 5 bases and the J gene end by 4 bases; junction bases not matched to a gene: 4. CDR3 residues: CASSRAGGSTGELFF. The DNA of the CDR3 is TGTGCCAGCAGCAGAGCGGGGGGGAGCACCGGGGAGCTGTTTTTT.

The CDR3 reads CASSIGQGASGNTIYF. For the CDR3, the DNA is TGTGCCAGCAGCATTGGACAGGGGGCCTCCGGAAACACCATATATTTT. This chain joins TRBV7-9 and TRBJ1-3; 11 positions match TRBD1. Germline values: CDR1 SEHNR, CDR2 FQNEAQ (reference sequence). There are 16 residues in the CDR3. The trim removed 5 bases at V and 4 bases at J, leaving 7 bases unmatched.

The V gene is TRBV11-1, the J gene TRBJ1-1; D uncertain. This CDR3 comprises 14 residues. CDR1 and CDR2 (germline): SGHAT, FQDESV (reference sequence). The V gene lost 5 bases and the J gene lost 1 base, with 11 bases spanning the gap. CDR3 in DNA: TGTGCCAGCAGCCCGAAAAGGGAGAACACTGAAGCTTTCTTT. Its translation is CASSPKRENTEAFF.

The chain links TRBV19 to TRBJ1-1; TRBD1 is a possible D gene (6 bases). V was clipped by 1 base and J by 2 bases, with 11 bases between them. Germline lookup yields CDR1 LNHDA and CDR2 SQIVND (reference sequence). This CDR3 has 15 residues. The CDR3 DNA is TGTGCCAGTAGTATAGGTGGGGGGCGCAACACTGAAGCTTTCTTT. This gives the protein CASSIGGGRNTEAFF.

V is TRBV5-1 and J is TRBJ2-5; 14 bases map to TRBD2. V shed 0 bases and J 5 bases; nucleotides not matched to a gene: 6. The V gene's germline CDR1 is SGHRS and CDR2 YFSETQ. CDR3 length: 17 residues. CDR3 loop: CASSLGLAGGPGETQYF. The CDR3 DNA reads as TGCGCCAGCAGCTTGGGACTAGCGGGAGGGCCTGGGGAGACCCAGTACTTC.

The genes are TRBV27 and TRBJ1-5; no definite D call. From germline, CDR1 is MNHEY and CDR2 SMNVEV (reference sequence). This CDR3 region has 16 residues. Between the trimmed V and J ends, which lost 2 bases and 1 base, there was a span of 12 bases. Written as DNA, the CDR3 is TGTGCCAGCAGTTTAATACCAGGATCAAGCAATCAGCCCCAGCATTTT. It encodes CASSLIPGSSNQPQHF.

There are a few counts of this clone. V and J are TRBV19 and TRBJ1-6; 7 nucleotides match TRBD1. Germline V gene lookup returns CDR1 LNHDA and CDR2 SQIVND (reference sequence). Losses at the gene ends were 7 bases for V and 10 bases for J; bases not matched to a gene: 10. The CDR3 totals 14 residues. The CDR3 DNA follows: TGTGCCAGTACGGGGGGACAGTTTGGCTCACCCCTCCACTTT. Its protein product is CASTGGQFGSPLHF.

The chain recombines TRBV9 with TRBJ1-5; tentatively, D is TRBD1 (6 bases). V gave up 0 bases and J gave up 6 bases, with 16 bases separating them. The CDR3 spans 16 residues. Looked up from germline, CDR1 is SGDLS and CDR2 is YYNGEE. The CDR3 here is CASSVGPEAGAQPQHF. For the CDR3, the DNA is TGTGCCAGCAGCGTAGGGCCCGAGGCAGGGGCTCAGCCCCAGCATTTT.

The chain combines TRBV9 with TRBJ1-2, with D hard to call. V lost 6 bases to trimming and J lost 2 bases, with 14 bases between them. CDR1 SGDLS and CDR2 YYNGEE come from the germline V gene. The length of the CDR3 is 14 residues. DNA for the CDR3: TGTGCCAGCACCCTCGGGGAAGGGAACTATGGCTACACCTTC. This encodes CASTLGEGNYGYTF.

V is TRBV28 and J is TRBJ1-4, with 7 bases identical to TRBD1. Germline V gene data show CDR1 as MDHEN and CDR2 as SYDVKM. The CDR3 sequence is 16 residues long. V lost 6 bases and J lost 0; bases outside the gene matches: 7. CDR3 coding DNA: TGTGCCAGCAGGCTGGACAGGAGTGCAACTAATGAAAAACTGTTTTTT. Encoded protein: CASRLDRSATNEKLFF.

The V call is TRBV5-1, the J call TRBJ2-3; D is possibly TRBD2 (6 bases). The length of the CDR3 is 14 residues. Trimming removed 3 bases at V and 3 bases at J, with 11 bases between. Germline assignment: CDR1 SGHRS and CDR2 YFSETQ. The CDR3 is CASSWGESTDTQYF. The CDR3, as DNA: TGCGCCAGCAGCTGGGGGGAGAGTACAGATACGCAGTATTTT.

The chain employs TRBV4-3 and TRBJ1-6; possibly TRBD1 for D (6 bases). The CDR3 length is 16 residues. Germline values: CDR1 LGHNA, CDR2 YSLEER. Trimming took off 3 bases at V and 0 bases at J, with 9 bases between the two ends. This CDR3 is CASSHGQSSYNSPLHF. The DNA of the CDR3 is TGCGCCAGCAGCCATGGACAGAGCTCCTATAATTCACCCCTCCACTTT.

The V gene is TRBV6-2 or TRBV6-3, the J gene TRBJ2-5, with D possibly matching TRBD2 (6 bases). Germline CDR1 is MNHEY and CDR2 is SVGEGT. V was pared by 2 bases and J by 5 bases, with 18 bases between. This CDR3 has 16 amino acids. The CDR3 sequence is CASSYRLTGVDETQYF. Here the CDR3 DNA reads TGTGCCAGCAGTTACCGTCTGACGGGGGTGGATGAGACCCAGTACTTC.

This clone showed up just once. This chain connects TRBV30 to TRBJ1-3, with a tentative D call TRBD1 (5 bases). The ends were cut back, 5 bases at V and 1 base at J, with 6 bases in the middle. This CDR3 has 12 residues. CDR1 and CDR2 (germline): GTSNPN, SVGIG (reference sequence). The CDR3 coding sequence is TGTGCCTGGGGGGCTTCTGGAAACACCATATATTTT. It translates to CAWGASGNTIYF.

Here the CDR3 reads CASARGTGGYEQYF. CDR3 sequence (DNA): TGTGCTAGTGCTCGCGGGACAGGGGGCTACGAGCAGTACTTC. The chain carries TRBV12-5 and TRBJ2-7, with TRBD1 matching 11 bases. Germline V CDR1 and CDR2: LGHNT, FRNRAP. Losses at the gene ends were 7 bases for V and 3 bases for J; bases not matched to a gene: 5. The CDR3 loop spans 14 amino acids.

In DNA form, the CDR3 reads TGTGCCACCAGCACTGGGGCGAACACCGGGGAGCTGTTTTTT. This sequence encodes CATSTGANTGELFF. The chain employs TRBV15 and TRBJ2-2; D is uncertain. Germline CDR1 and CDR2: LNHNV and YYDKDF (reference sequence). The CDR3 length is 14 residues. The V and J ends lost 4 bases and 0 bases respectively, with 6 bases between them.

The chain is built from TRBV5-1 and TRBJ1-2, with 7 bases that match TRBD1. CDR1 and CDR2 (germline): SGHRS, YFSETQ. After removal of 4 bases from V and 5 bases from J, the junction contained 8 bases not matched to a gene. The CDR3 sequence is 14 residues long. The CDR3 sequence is CASSRPEQGYGYTF. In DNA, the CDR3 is TGCGCCAGCAGCCGACCGGAACAGGGGTATGGCTACACCTTC.

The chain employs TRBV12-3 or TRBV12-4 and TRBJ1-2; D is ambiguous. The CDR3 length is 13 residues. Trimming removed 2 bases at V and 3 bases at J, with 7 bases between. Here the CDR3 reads CASSLLGDYGYTF. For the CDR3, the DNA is TGTGCCAGCAGTTTACTCGGGGACTATGGCTACACCTTC.

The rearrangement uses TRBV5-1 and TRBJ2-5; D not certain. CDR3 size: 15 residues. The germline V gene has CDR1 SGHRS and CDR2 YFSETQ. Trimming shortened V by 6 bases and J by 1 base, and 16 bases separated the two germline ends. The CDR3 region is CASTSFNSPQETQYF. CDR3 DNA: TGCGCCAGCACAAGTTTTAACAGTCCCCAAGAGACCCAGTACTTC.

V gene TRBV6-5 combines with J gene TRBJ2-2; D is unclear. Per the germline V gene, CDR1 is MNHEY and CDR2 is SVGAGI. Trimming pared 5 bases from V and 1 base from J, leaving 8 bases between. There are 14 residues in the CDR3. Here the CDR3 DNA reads TGTGCCAGCAGTACCCGACAGAACACCGGGGAGCTGTTTTTT. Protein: CASSTRQNTGELFF.

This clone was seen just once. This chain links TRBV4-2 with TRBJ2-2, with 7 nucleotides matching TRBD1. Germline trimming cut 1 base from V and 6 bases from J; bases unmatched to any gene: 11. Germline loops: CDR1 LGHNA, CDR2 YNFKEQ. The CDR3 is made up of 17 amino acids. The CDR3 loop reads CASSQVERTGVSGELFF. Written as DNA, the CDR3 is TGTGCCAGCAGCCAAGTTGAAAGGACAGGCGTGTCCGGGGAGCTGTTTTTT.

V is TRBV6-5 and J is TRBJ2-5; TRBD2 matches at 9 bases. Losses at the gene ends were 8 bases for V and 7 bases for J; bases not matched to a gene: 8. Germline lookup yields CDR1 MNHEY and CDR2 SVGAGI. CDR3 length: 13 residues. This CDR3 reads CASLPRGGATQYF. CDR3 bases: TGTGCCAGCCTACCACGCGGGGGGGCGACCCAGTACTTC.

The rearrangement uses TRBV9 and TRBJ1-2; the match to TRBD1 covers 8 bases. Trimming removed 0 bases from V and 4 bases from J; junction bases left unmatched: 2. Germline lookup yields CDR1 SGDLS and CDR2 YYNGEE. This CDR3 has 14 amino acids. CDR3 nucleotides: TGTGCCAGCAGCGTAGGGACAGGGACCTATGGCTACACCTTC. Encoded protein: CASSVGTGTYGYTF.

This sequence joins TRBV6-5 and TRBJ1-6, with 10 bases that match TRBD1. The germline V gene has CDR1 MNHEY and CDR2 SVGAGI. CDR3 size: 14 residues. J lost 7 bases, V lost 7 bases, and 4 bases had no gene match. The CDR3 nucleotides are TGTGCCAGCAACTGGGACAGGGGCAATTCACCCCTCCACTTT. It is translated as CASNWDRGNSPLHF.

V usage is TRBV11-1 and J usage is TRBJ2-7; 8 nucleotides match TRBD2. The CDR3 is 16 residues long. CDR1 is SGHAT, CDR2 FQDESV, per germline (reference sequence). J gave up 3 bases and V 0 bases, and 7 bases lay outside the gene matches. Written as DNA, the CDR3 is TGTGCCAGCAGCTTAGCGCTGACGGGAGGGGACTACGAGCAGTACGTC. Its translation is CASSLALTGGDYEQYV.

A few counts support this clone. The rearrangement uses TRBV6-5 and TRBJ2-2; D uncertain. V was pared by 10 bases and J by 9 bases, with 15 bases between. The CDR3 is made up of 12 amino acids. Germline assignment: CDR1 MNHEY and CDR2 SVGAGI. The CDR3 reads CATQPGPRELFF. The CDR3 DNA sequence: TGTGCCACTCAGCCGGGCCCCCGGGAGCTGTTTTTT.

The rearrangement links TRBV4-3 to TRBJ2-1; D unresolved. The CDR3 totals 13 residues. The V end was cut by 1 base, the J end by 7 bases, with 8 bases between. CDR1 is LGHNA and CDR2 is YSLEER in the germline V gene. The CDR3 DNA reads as TGCGCCAGCAGCCAAGTATTGCGGAATGAGCAGTTCTTC. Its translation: CASSQVLRNEQFF.

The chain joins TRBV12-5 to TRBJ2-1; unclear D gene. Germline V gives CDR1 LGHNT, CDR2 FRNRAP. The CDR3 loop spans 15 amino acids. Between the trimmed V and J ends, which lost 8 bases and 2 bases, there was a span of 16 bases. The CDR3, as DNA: TGTGCTAGTTCTCCGAACACTCCCACCTACAATGAGCAGTTCTTC. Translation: CASSPNTPTYNEQFF.

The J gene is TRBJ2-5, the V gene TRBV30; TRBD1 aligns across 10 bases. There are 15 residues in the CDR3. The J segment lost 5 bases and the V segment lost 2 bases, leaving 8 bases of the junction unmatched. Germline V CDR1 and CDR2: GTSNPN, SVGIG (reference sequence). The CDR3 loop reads CAWSSGTGDFETQYF. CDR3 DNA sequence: TGTGCCTGGAGTTCCGGGACAGGGGATTTTGAGACCCAGTACTTC.

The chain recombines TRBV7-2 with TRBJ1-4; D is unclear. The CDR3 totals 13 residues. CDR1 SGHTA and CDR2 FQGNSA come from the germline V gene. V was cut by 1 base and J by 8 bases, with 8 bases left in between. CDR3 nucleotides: TGTGCCAGCAGCTTAGGGCAACGCGAAAAACTGTTTTTT. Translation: CASSLGQREKLFF.

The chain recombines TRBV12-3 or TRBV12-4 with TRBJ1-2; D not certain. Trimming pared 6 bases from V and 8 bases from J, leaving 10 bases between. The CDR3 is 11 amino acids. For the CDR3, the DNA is TGTGCCAGCAGCTCCCCCCGAGGCTACACCTTC. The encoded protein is CASSSPRGYTF.